Listed here is a single T cell receptor beta chain. The antigen is unknown. The CDR3 covers 15 residues. Trimming took off 1 base at V and 3 bases at J, with 12 bases between the two ends. Germline V gene sequence: CDR1 SGDLS, CDR2 YYNGEE. The data were taken from a study of tumor-infiltrating lymphocytes in localized non-small cell lung cancer. Overall study: Several tumor histologies, both smoking statuses, and some post-neoadjuvant chemotherapy samples were included.

Findings of the study overall: Higher tumor T cell infiltration than in uninvolved lung was supported by TCRbeta sequencing. IM1 and IM2 tumors showed no difference in T-cell fraction.

The protocol was immunoSEQ multiplex PCR, while the TCRdb copy is restricted to in-frame clones and leaves out a portion. The profile shows over 10,000 clones, 76% of them singletons. The rearrangement joins TRBV9 to TRBJ2-3, with a possible D match to TRBD2 (6 bases). This receptor was obtained from a human donor with non-small cell lung cancer. Sequencing was carried out using uninvolved lung tissue not adjacent to the tumor. The CDR3 region is CASSVRSEGTDTQYF. The CDR3 nucleotides are TGTGCCAGCAGCGTAAGATCGGAGGGGACAGATACGCAGTATTTT.